This entry lists 20 T cell receptor beta chains sequenced from one sample in a study of post-analysis software for immune sequencing data. These receptors have no known antigen. Prepared libraries of TCR beta cDNA carried unique molecular identifiers. TCRdb re-derived calls from the PCR reads in MiXCR, one entry per CDR3 protein. The data contain a few hundred thousand distinct CDR3 sequences, 30% to 40% of them singletons. Findings and limits, study-wide: Roughly 5 TRBV segments (TRBV5-6, TRBV5-1 and TRBV20-1 among them) occurred more frequently in patients than in controls.

The sample consisted of blood. These receptors all come from a girl aged 2-17 years with multiple sclerosis.

This clonotype was seen more than once but under ten times. The chain combines TRBV10-3 with TRBJ1-5, with 7 bases lining up with TRBD1. V was clipped by 0 bases and J by 3 bases; unmatched bases: 5. The CDR3 contains 16 residues. The germline V gene has CDR1 ENHRY and CDR2 SYGVKD. DNA of the CDR3: TGTGCCATCAGTGAGTCCGGGACAGAGTTCAATCAGCCCCAGCATTTT. Encoded protein: CAISESGTEFNQPQHF.

Details on this clonotype: A much larger clone lies one base from this, so it may be a read error. J is TRBJ2-5 and V is TRBV7-2; D could derive from TRBD1 or TRBD2 (6 bases each). Germline-derived CDR1 and CDR2 are SGHTA and FQGNSA. The V end lost 5 bases, the J end lost 11 bases, and 21 bases lay between the germline ends. This CDR3 is built from 14 residues. CDR3 bases: TGTGCCAGCAGCCGGGGGCGGTTCGGCAATGAGCAGTACTTC. Its protein product is CASSRGRFGNEQYF.

The chain has TRBV29-1 and TRBJ1-5; 7 nucleotides match TRBD1. The CDR3 has 12 residues. The germline gives CDR1 SQVTM, CDR2 ANQGSEA. With V trimmed by 6 bases and J by 6 bases, 5 bases remained unmatched. The CDR3 sequence is CSVGAGGQPQHF. In nucleotides, the CDR3 is TGCAGCGTAGGAGCAGGGGGTCAGCCCCAGCATTTT.

The sample holds a few counts of this clonotype. The gene calls are TRBV6-4 and TRBJ2-3, with 10 bases that match TRBD2. The CDR3 runs 16 residues. CDR1 is MRHNA, CDR2 SNTAGT, per germline. Trimming cost V 0 bases and J 4 bases; bases outside gene matches: 4. The CDR3 DNA reads TGTGCCAGCAGTGACTCGATAGCGGGGGGCCCAGATACGCAGTATTTT. The encoded protein is CASSDSIAGGPDTQYF.

This clonotype was detected ten times or more. At one of its ends the junction is not consistent with the germline gene, which may arise from a read error. The chain combines TRBV5-1 with TRBJ2-7; D not resolved. The germline V gene has CDR1 SGHRS and CDR2 YFSETQ. The CDR3 sequence is 12 residues long. CDR3 amino acids: CASSLSGDEQYF. The CDR3 nucleotides are TGTGCCAGCAGCTTGTCTGGAGACGAGCAGTACTTC.

This clonotype was counted between two and nine times. This chain links TRBV7-9 with TRBJ2-3; 11 bases line up with TRBD2. This CDR3 spans 15 amino acids. Germline CDR1 and CDR2: SEHNR and FQNEAQ (reference sequence). V lost 1 base and J lost 4; bases outside the gene matches: 1. The CDR3 DNA reads TGTGCCAGCAGCTTAGGGGGACTAGCGGCAGATACGCAGTATTTT. This gives the protein CASSLGGLAADTQYF.

The rearrangement joins TRBV6-5 to TRBJ2-1; D might be TRBD1 (6 bases). The CDR3 loop spans 15 amino acids. The V and J ends lost 7 bases and 0 bases respectively, with 13 bases between them. CDR1 is MNHEY and CDR2 is SVGAGI in the germline V gene. CDR3 amino acids: CASNRDIFSYNEQFF. As DNA, the CDR3 is TGTGCCAGCAACCGGGACATCTTCTCCTACAATGAGCAGTTCTTC.

The rearrangement uses TRBV20-1 and TRBJ1-4, with a possible D match to TRBD1 (6 bases). With 3 bases removed from V and 5 bases from J, the gap between germline ends came to 19 bases. The CDR3 is 16 amino acids. Per germline, CDR1 DFQATT and CDR2 SNEGSKA (reference sequence). In DNA, the CDR3 is TGCAGTGCTAGCCCCGGGGGCGCGGCTGGGAATGAAAAACTGTTTTTT. It specifies CSASPGGAAGNEKLFF.

This clonotype was seen more than once but under ten times. The rearrangement links TRBV7-3 to TRBJ2-1, with 10 bases fitting TRBD2. V trimming: 7 bases; J trimming: 11 bases; junction bases outside the gene matches: 14. Germline CDR1 is SGHTA and CDR2 is FQGTGA. The CDR3 is 15 residues long. The CDR3, as DNA: TGTGCCAGCACGTCTAGCGGGGGATTGGCCCTGCAGCAGTTCTTC. It is translated as CASTSSGGLALQQFF.

V gene TRBV7-2 combines with J gene TRBJ2-7; weak D call: TRBD1 (6 bases). Trimming stripped 7 bases from V and 2 bases from J, with 15 bases between. The CDR3 runs to 14 residues. Germline V lookup: CDR1 SGHTA, CDR2 FQGNSA. This chain's CDR3 is CASIDDRRTYEQYF. For the CDR3, the DNA is TGTGCCAGCATCGACGACAGGAGAACCTACGAGCAGTACTTC.

As concerns this clonotype: A much larger clone sits a single nucleotide away, making a read error possible. The J gene is TRBJ1-2, the V gene TRBV5-1; possible D gene TRBD1, 5 bases. V shed 2 bases and J shed 2 bases, with 13 bases lying between them. Germline V gives CDR1 SGHRS, CDR2 YFSETQ. The CDR3 covers 15 residues. DNA for the CDR3: TGCGCCAGCAGCTTTCCAGGACACCTCAACTATGGCTACACCTTC. Encoded protein: CASSFPGHLNYGYTF. Filled out from reference TRBV5-1 and TRBJ1-2, the complete variable domain reads KAGVTQTPRYLIKTRGQQVTLSCSPISGHRSVSWYQQTPGQGLQFLFEYFSETQRNKGNFPGRFSGRQFSNSRSEMNVSTLELGDSALYLCASSFPGHLNYGYTFGSGTRLTVV.

The J gene is TRBJ2-7, the V gene TRBV14; D perhaps matches TRBD1 (6 bases). V was shortened by 7 bases and J by 3 bases, with 19 bases between the two germline ends. The germline V gene encodes CDR1 SGHDN and CDR2 FVKESK. The CDR3 has 15 residues. In nucleotides, the CDR3 is TGTGCCAGCATCTTCTCGACAGGAACTAACTACGAGCAGTACTTC. Protein: CASIFSTGTNYEQYF.

This chain joins TRBV11-2 and TRBJ1-6, with D maybe TRBD1 (6 bases). CDR1 and CDR2 from the germline V gene are SGHAT and FQNNGV. Trimming left V 0 bases short and J 8 bases short, with 14 bases between. The CDR3 has 16 residues. The CDR3 DNA reads as TGTGCCAGCAGCTTAGAGGGGTATCAGGGGCATTCACCCCTCCACTTT. Protein: CASSLEGYQGHSPLHF. Full variable domain (rest looked up from reference TRBV11-2 and TRBJ1-6): EAGVAQSPRYKIIEKRQSVAFWCNPISGHATLYWYQQILGQGPKLLIQFQNNGVVDDSQLPKDRFSAERLKGVDSTLKIQPAKLEDSAVYLCASSLEGYQGHSPLHFGNGTRLTVT.

This clonotype was seen at least ten times. This chain joins TRBV11-2 and TRBJ2-1, with TRBD1 matching 9 bases. This CDR3 comprises 15 residues. Losses at the gene ends were 3 bases for V and 0 bases for J; bases not matched to a gene: 0. CDR1 is SGHAT and CDR2 is FQNNGV in the germline V gene. CDR3 sequence: CASSLTGGSYNEQFF. The CDR3 DNA reads TGTGCCAGCAGCTTGACAGGGGGCTCCTACAATGAGCAGTTCTTC.

This clonotype was counted only a few times. The chain recombines TRBV5-5 with TRBJ1-5, with D perhaps TRBD1 (6 bases). Trimming took 0 bases from V and 5 from J, leaving 12 bases between them. Germline CDR1 SGHKS, CDR2 YYEKEE (reference sequence). This CDR3 spans 15 amino acids. CDR3 bases: TGTGCCAGCAGCTTGGGAGGGGCAGGGGATCAGCCCCAGCATTTT. Amino acids: CASSLGGAGDQPQHF.

This clonotype came up a few times. V usage is TRBV6-1 and J usage is TRBJ2-5, with TRBD1 matching over 12 bases. Germline V gives CDR1 MNHNS, CDR2 SASEGT. V dropped 11 bases and J dropped 4; count of bases not matched to a gene: 8. The CDR3 runs to 14 residues. The chain's CDR3 is CAEGQGARGETQYF. CDR3 DNA sequence: TGTGCCGAGGGACAGGGGGCCCGCGGAGAGACCCAGTACTTC.

This chain uses TRBV7-8 with TRBJ1-2; a possible D gene is TRBD1 (5 bases). V was shortened by 1 base and J by 8 bases, with 11 bases between the two germline ends. This CDR3 contains 13 residues. Germline V CDR1 and CDR2: SGHVS, FQNEAQ. Here the CDR3 reads CASSLGDDVGYTF. CDR3 nucleotide sequence: TGTGCCAGCAGCTTAGGGGACGACGTGGGCTACACCTTC.

This clonotype has just a few counts. This chain connects TRBV5-6 to TRBJ2-1, with no clear D. Trimming stripped 3 bases from V and 12 bases from J, with 13 bases between. CDR3 size: 12 residues. The germline V gene has CDR1 SGHDT and CDR2 YYEEEE. CDR3 loop: CASSSGPLGQFF. The CDR3 DNA is TGTGCCAGCAGCTCGGGCCCCTTGGGGCAGTTCTTC.

V usage is TRBV6-6 and J usage is TRBJ1-6, with 8 bases identical to TRBD1. V trimming: 5 bases; J trimming: 5 bases; junction bases outside the gene matches: 2. The CDR3 sequence is 14 residues long. Germline V gives CDR1 MNHNY, CDR2 SVGAGI (reference sequence). The CDR3: CASSLDRDNSPLHF. In DNA form, the CDR3 reads TGTGCCAGCAGTCTGGACAGGGATAATTCACCCCTCCACTTT.

The genes are TRBV29-1 and TRBJ1-2, with 7 bases identical to TRBD1. J gave up 8 bases and V 3 bases, and 9 bases lay outside the gene matches. This CDR3 region has 13 residues. Germline lookup yields CDR1 SQVTM and CDR2 ANQGSEA. The CDR3, as DNA: TGCAGCGTTGACCTCGGACAGGTTGGCGGCTACACCTTC. Translated: CSVDLGQVGGYTF.